This entry concerns a single TCR beta chain. The table came from immunoSEQ multiplex PCR; TCRdb's copy has only in-frame clones and leaves some out. The sample lists 160,000 or so clones; about 93% were seen once. This entry comes from a study of control samples from healthy donors and cancer patients. Per the germline V gene, CDR1 is SGHVS and CDR2 is FNYEAQ. The V end was cut by 6 bases, the J end by 0 bases, with 15 bases between. The CDR3 runs 15 residues. The clonotype was recovered from a woman under 40 in good health. The genes are TRBV7-6 and TRBJ2-7; D possibly matches TRBD1 or TRBD2 (5 bases each). Sequenced: blood. CDR3: CASSELGDDSYEQYF. CDR3 DNA: TGTGCCAGCAGTGAACTAGGGGACGACTCCTACGAGCAGTACTTC.